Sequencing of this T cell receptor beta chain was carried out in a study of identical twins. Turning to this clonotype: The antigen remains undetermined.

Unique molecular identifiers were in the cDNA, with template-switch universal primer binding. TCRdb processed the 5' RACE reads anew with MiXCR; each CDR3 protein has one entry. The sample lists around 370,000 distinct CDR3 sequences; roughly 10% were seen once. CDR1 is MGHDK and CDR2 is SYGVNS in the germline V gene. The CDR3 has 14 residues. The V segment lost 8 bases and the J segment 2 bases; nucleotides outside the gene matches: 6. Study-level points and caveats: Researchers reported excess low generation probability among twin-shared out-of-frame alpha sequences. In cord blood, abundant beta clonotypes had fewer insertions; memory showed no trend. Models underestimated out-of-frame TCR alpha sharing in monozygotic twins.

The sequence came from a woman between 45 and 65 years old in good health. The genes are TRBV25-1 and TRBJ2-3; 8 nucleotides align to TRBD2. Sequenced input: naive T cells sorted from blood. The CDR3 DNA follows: TGTGCCAGCCATGCGGGAGGAGCCACAGATACGCAGTATTTT. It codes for CASHAGGATDTQYF. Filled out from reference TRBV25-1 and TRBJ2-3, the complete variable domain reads EADIYQTPRYLVIGTGKKITLECSQTMGHDKMYWYQQDPGMELHLIHYSYGVNSTEKGDLSSESTVSRIRTEHFPLTLESARPSHTSQYLCASHAGGATDTQYFGPGTRLTVL.